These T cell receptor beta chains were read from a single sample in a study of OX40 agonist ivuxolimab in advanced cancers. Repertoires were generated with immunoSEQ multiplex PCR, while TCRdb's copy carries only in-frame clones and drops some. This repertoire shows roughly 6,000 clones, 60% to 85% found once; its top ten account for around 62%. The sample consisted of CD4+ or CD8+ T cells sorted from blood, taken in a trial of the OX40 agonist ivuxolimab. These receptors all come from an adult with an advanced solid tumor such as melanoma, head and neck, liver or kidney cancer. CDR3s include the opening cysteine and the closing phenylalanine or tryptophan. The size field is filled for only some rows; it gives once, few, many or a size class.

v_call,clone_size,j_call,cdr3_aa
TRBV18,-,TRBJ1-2,CASTQQGFEGYTF
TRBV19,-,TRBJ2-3,CASSIFGGYTDTQYF
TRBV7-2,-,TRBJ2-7,CASSFGLAGFLSYEQYF
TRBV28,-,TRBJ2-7,CASRSGLGVYEQYF
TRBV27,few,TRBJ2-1,CASSSGRLAGANEQFF
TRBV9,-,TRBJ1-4,CASSSHRGASTNEKLFF
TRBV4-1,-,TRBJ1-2,CASSQNFRAGYTF
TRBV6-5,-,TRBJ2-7,CASSYRGAGSYEQYF
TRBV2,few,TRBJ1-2,CASSQTPGHALYGYTF
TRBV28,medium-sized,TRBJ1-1,CASSRQAEAFF
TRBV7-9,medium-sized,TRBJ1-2,CASTTDGANYGYTF
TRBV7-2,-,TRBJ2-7,CASGGRGLYEQYF
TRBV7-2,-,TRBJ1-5,CASSFGQTIKPQHF
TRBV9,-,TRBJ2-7,CASSVEAGLGHEQYF
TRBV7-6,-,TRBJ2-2,CASSLIAGVTGELFF
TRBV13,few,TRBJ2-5,CASSLGREGDQYF
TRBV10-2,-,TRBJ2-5,CASSEAWGGQETQYF
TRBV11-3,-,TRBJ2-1,CASSSHPGSEQFF
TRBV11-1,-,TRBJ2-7,CASSPLHPTGEYEQYF
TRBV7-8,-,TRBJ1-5,CASSPRGLYQPQHF
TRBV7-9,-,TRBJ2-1,CASSLGNNEQFF
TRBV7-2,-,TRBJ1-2,CASSKWTGGYGYTF
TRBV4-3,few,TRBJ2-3,CASSQSVSDTQYF
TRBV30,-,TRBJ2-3,CAWSVNRLGDTQYF
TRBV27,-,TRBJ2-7,CASSPLVSDWTSGLYEQYF
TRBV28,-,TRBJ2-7,CASSWVGREQYF
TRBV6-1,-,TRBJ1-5,CASSERDRGASSNQPQHF